The clone carrying this T cell receptor beta chain was observed at least ten times. Its antigen is as yet unknown. The CDR3 is 14 amino acids. V lost 1 base and J lost 4, with 10 bases in between. TCRdb processed the 5' RACE reads anew with MiXCR; each CDR3 protein has one entry. The data contain roughly 28,000 distinct CDR3 sequences, approximately 5% of them seen just once; the ten biggest clones take up approximately 5.5%. These data belong to a study of early T cells in non-severe SARS-CoV-2 infection. Study conclusions and caveats: Anti-spike CD8 specificities were favored by VDJdb matching, whose results missed private and CD4 specificities.

V usage is TRBV12-3 or TRBV12-4 and J usage is TRBJ2-5; D tentatively fits TRBD1 or TRBD2 (5 bases each). The sequence derives from an adult who was a healthcare worker with PCR-confirmed SARS-CoV-2 infection or an uninfected control (not recorded which). The sample comprised whole blood. CDR3 loop: CASSLGGIGETQYF. The CDR3, as DNA: TGTGCCAGCAGTTTAGGGGGGATTGGAGAGACCCAGTACTTC.